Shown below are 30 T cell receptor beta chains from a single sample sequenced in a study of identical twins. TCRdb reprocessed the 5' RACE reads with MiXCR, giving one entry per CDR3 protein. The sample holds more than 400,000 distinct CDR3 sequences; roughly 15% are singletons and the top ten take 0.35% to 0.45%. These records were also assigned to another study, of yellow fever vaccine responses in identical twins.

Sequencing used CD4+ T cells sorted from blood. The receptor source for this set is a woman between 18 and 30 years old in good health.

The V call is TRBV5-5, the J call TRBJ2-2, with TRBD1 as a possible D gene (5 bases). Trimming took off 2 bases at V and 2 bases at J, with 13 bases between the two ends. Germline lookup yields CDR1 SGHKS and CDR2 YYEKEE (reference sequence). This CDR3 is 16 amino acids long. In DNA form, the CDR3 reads TGTGCCAGCAGCTTAGGGGTTTGGGTAAACACCGGGGAGCTGTTTTTT. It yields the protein CASSLGVWVNTGELFF.

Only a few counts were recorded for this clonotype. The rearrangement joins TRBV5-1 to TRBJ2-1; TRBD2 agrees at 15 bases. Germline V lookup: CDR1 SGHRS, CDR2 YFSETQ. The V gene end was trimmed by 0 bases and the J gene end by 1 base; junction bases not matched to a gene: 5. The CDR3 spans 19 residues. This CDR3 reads CASSLDRTSGGASYNEQFF. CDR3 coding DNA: TGCGCCAGCAGCTTGGATAGGACTAGCGGGGGGGCGTCCTACAATGAGCAGTTCTTC. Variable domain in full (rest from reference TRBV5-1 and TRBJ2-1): KAGVTQTPRYLIKTRGQQVTLSCSPISGHRSVSWYQQTPGQGLQFLFEYFSETQRNKGNFPGRFSGRQFSNSRSEMNVSTLELGDSALYLCASSLDRTSGGASYNEQFFGPGTRLTVL.

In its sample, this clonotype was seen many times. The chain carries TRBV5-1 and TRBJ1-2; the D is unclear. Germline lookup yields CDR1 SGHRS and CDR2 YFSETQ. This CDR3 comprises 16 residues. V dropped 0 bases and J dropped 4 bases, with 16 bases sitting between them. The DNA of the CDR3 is TGCGCCAGCAGCTTGGCCACCGAACTTCCGATCTATGGCTACACCTTC. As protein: CASSLATELPIYGYTF.

The CDR3 nucleotides read TGTGCCAGCAGCTTTACAGGGCCCGCCCTTTACAATGAGCAGTTCTTC. Translated: CASSFTGPALYNEQFF. J is TRBJ2-1 and V is TRBV5-8, with D perhaps TRBD1 (6 bases). The V end was cut by 2 bases, the J end by 4 bases, with 16 bases between. Germline V CDR1 and CDR2: SGHTS, YDEGEE. CDR3 length: 16 residues.

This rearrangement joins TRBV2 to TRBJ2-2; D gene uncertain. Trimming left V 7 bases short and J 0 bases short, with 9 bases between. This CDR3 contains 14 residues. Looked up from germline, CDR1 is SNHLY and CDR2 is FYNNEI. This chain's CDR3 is CASNRQSNTGELFF. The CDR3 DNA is TGTGCCAGCAATCGTCAGTCGAACACCGGGGAGCTGTTTTTT.

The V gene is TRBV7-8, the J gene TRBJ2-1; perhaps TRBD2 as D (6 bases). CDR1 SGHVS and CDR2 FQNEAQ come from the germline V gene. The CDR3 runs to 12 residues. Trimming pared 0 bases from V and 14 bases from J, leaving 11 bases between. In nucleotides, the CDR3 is TGTGCCAGCAGCTTAGCGCGGGGAAAGGAGTTCTTC. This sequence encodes CASSLARGKEFF.

The CDR3 reads CASSLGHSCLSSGNTIYF. CDR3 DNA sequence: TGTGCCAGCAGCCTAGGGCACAGCTGCTTATCCTCTGGAAACACCATATATTTT. J is TRBJ1-3 and V is TRBV5-6; D unresolved. This CDR3 is 18 amino acids long. Germline V lookup: CDR1 SGHDT, CDR2 YYEEEE. V shed 4 bases and J shed 0 bases, with 20 bases lying between them.

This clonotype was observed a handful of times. This CDR3 reads CASSSDRVPYGYTF. CDR3 sequence (DNA): TGTGCCAGCAGCTCGGACAGGGTGCCCTATGGCTACACCTTC. This chain links TRBV25-1 with TRBJ1-2, with 8 bases identical to TRBD1. Germline V gives CDR1 MGHDK, CDR2 SYGVNS. Trimming took 6 bases from V and 4 from J; bases not matched to a gene: 7. CDR3 length: 14 residues.

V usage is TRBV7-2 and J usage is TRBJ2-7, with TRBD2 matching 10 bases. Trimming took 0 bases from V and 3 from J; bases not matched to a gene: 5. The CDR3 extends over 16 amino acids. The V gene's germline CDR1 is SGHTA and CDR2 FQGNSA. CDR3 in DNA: TGTGCCAGCAGCTTAGCGGCTAGCGGGAGCTTCTACGAGCAGTACTTC. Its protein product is CASSLAASGSFYEQYF.

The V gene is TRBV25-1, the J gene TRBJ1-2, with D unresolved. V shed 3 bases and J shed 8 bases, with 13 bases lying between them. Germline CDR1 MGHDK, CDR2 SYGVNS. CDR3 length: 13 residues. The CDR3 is CASSDLREGGYTF. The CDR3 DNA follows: TGTGCCAGCAGTGATTTGCGGGAAGGAGGCTACACCTTC.

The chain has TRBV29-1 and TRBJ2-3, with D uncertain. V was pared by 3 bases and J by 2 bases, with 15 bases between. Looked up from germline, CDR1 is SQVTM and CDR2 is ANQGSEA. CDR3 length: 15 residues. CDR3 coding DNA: TGCAGCGTTGAGAAGGTGGCTCTCTACACAGATACGCAGTATTTT. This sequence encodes CSVEKVALYTDTQYF.

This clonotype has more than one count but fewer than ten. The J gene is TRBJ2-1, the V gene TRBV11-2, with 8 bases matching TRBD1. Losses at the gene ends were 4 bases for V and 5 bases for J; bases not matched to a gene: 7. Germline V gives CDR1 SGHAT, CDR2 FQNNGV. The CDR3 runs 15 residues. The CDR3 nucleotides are TGTGCCAGCAGCTCCGGACAGGGTCACCACAATGAGCAGTTCTTC. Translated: CASSSGQGHHNEQFF.

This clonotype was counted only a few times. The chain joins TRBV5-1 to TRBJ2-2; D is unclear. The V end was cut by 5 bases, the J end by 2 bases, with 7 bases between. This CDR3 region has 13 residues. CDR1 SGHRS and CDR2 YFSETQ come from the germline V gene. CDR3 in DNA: TGCGCCAGCAGGAGGAGAAACACCGGGGAGCTGTTTTTT. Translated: CASRRRNTGELFF.

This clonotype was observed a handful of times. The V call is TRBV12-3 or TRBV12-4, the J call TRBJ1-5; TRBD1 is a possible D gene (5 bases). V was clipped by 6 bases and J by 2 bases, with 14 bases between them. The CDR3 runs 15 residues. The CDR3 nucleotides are TGTGCCAGCAGCCTGGGGACTTTGGGCAATCAGCCCCAGCATTTT. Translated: CASSLGTLGNQPQHF.

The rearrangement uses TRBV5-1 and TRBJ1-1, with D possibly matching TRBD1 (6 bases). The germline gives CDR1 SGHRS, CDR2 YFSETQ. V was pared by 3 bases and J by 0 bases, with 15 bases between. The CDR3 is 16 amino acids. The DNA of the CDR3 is TGCGCCAGCAGCTCTGGACAGCCCTTGATGAACACTGAAGCTTTCTTT. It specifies CASSSGQPLMNTEAFF.

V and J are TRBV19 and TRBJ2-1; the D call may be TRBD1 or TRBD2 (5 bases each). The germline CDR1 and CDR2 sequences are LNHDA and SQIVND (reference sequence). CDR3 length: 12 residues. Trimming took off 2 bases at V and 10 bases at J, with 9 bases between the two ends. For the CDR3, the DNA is TGTGCCAGTAGTATAAGTTGGGGGGAGCAGTTCTTC. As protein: CASSISWGEQFF.

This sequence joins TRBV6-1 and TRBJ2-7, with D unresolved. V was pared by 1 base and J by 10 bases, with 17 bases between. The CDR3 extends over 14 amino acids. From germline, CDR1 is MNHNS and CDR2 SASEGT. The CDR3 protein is CASSEGGLGFGQYF. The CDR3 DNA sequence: TGTGCCAGCAGTGAAGGGGGTCTGGGATTCGGTCAGTACTTC.

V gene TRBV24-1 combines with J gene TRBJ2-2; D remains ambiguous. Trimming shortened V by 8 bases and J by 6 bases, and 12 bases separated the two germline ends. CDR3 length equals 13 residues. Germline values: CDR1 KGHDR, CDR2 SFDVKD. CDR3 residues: CATNKMAAGELFF. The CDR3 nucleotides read TGTGCCACCAATAAGATGGCGGCCGGGGAGCTGTTTTTT.

This CDR3 is CATLGQQVTDTQYF. The DNA for the CDR3 is TGTGCAACGCTGGGACAGCAGGTCACAGATACGCAGTATTTT. The rearrangement uses TRBV7-9 and TRBJ2-3; the match to TRBD1 covers 7 bases. This CDR3 contains 14 residues. Per the germline V gene, CDR1 is SEHNR and CDR2 is FQNEAQ (reference sequence).

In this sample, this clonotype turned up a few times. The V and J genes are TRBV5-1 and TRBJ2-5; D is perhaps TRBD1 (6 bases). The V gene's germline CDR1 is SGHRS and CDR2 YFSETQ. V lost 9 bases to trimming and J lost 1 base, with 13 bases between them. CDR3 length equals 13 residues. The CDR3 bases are TGCGCCACCAGGGGCCGACGCCAAGAGACCCAGTACTTC. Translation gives CATRGRRQETQYF.

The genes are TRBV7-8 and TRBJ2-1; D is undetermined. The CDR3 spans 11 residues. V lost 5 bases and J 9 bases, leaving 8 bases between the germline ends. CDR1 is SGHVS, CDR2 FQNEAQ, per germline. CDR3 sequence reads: CASSLNSEQFF. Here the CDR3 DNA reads TGTGCCAGCAGCCTAAATAGTGAGCAGTTCTTC.

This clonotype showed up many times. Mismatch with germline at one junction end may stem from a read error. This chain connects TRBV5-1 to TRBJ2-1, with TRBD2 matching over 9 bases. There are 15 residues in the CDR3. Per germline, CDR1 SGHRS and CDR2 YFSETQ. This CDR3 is CASSLTSGTYNEQFF. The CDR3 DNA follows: TGTGCCAGCAGCCTGACTAGCGGTACCTACAATGAGCAGTTCTTC.

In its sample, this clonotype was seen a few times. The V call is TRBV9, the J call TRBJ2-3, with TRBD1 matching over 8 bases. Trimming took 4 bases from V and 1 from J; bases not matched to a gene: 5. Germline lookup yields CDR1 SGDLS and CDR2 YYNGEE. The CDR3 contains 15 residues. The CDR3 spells CASSLLDRGTDTQYF. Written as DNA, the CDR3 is TGTGCCAGCAGCCTCCTGGACAGGGGCACAGATACGCAGTATTTT.

The CDR3: CASSLMGRAGETQYF. The DNA for the CDR3 is TGTGCCAGCAGCTTAATGGGCAGGGCGGGAGAGACCCAGTACTTC. The rearrangement links TRBV7-3 to TRBJ2-5; TRBD1 or TRBD2 may be the D gene (5 bases each). V lost 1 base, J lost 4 bases, and 13 bases lay in between. The CDR3 is 15 amino acids. Germline V gives CDR1 SGHTA, CDR2 FQGTGA.

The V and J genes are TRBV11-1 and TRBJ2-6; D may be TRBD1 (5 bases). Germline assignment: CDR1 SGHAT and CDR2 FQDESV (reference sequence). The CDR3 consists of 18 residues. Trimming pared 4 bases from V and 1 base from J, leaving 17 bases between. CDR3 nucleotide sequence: TGTGCCAGCAGCTCCGACAGCGCCCCGTTATCTGGGGCCAACGTCCTGACTTTC. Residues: CASSSDSAPLSGANVLTF.

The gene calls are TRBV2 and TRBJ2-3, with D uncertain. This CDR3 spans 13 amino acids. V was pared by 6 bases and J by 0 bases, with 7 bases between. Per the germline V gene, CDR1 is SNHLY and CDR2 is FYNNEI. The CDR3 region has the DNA TGTGCCAGCAGATTCACTAGCACAGATACGCAGTATTTT. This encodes CASRFTSTDTQYF.

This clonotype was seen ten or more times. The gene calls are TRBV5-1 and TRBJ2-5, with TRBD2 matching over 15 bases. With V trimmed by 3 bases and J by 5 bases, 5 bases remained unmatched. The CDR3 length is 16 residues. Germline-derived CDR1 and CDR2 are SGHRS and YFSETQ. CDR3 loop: CASSSGLAGGSETQYF. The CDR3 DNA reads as TGCGCCAGCAGCTCGGGACTAGCGGGAGGTTCGGAGACCCAGTACTTC.

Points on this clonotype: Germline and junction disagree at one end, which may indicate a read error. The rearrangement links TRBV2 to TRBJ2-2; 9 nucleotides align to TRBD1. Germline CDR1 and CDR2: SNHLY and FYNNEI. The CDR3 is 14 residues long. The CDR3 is CACSGQGSSGELVF. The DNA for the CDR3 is TGTGCCTGCAGTGGACAGGGGTCGAGCGGGGAGCTGGTTTTT. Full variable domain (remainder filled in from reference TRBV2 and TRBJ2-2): EPEVTQTPSHQVTQMGQEVILRCVPISNHLYFYWYRQILGQKVEFLVSFYNNEISEKSEIFDDQFSVERPDGSNFTLKIRSTKLEDSAMYFCACSGQGSSGELVFGEGSRLTVL.

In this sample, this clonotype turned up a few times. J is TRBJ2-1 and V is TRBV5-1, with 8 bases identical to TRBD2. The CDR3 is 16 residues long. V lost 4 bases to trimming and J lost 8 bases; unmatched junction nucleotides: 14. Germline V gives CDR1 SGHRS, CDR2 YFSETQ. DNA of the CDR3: TGCGCCAGCAGCCCTCTCCGGGAGGGCCGCGTGGATGAGCAGTTCTTC. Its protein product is CASSPLREGRVDEQFF.

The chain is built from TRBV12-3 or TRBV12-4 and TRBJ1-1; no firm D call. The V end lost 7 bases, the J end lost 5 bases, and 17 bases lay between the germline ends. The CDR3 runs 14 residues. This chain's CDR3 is CASTPGGRGTEAFF. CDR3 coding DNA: TGTGCCAGCACCCCTGGCGGGCGCGGAACTGAAGCTTTCTTT.